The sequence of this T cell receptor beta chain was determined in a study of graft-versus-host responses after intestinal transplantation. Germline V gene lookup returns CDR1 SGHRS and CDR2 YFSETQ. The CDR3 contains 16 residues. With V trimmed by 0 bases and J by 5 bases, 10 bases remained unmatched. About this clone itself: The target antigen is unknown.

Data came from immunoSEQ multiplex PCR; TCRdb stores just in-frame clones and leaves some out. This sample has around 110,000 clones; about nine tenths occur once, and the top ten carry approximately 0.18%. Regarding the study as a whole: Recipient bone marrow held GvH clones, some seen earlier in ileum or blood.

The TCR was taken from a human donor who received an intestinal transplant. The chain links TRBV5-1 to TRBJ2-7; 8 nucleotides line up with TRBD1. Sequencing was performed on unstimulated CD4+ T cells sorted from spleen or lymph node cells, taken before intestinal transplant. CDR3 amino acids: CASSLVVGQGGNEQYF. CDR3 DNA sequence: TGCGCCAGCAGCTTGGTTGTCGGACAGGGTGGCAACGAGCAGTACTTC.